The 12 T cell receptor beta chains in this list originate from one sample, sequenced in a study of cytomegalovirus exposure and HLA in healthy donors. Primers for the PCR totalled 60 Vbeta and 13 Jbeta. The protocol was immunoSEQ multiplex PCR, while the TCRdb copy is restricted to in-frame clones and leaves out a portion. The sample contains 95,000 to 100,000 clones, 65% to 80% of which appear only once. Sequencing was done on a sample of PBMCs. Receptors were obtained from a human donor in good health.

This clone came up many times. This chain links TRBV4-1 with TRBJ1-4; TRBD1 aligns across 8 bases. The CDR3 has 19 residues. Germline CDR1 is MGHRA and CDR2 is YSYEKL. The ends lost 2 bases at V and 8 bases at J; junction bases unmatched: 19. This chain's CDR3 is CASSQSSSGGIGIYEKLFF. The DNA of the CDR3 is TGCGCCAGCAGCCAATCTTCCTCAGGGGGCATCGGGATATACGAAAAACTGTTTTTT.

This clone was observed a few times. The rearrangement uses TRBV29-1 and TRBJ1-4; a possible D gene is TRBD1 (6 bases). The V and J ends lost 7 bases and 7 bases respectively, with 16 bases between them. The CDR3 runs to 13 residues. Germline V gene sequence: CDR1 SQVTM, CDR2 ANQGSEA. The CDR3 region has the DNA TGCAGCGCCTCCGTGGGGGCGGTTGAAAAACTGTTTTTT. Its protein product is CSASVGAVEKLFF.

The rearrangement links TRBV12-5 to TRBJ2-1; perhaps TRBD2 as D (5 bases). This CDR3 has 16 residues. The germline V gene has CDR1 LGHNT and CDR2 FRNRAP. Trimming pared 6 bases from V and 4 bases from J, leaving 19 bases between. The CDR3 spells CASGHTAAQDYNEQFF. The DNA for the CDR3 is TGTGCTAGTGGGCATACAGCGGCTCAGGATTACAATGAGCAGTTCTTC.

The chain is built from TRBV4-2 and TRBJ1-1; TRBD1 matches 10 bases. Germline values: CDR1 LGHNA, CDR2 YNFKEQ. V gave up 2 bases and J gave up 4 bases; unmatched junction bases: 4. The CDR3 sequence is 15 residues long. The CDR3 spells CASSQQGQGGTEAFF. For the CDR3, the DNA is TGTGCCAGCAGCCAACAAGGACAGGGGGGCACTGAAGCTTTCTTT.

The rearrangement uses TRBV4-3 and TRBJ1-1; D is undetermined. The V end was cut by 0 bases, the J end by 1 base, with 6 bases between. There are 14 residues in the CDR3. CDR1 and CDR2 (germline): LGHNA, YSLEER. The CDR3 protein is CASSQERRNTEAFF. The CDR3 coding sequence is TGCGCCAGCAGCCAAGAAAGGAGGAACACTGAAGCTTTCTTT.

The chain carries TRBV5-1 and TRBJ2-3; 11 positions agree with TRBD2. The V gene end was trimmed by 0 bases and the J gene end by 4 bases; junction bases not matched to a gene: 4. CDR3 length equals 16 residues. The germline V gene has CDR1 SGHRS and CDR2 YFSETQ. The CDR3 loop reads CASSLASGGNSDTQYF. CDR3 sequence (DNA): TGCGCCAGCAGCTTGGCTAGCGGGGGGAATTCAGATACGCAGTATTTT. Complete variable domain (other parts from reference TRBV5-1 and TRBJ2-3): KAGVTQTPRYLIKTRGQQVTLSCSPISGHRSVSWYQQTPGQGLQFLFEYFSETQRNKGNFPGRFSGRQFSNSRSEMNVSTLELGDSALYLCASSLASGGNSDTQYFGPGTRLTVL.

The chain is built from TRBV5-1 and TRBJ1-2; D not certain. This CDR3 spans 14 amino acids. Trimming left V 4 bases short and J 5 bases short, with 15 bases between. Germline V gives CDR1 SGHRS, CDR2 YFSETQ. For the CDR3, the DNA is TGCGCCAGCAGCGGAGAGGCGGAGGTATATGGCTACACCTTC. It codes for CASSGEAEVYGYTF.

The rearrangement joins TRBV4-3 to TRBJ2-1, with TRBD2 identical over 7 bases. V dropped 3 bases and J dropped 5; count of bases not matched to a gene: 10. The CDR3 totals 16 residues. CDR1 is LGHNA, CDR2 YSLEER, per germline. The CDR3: CASSQELAHTHNEQFF. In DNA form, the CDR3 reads TGCGCCAGCAGCCAGGAACTAGCGCATACACACAATGAGCAGTTCTTC.

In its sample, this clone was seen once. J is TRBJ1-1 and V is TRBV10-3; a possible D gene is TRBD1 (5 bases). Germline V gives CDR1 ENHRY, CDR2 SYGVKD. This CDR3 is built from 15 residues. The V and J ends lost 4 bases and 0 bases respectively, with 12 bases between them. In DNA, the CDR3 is TGTGCCATCAGTGCCTCACAGGATATGAACACTGAAGCTTTCTTT. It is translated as CAISASQDMNTEAFF.

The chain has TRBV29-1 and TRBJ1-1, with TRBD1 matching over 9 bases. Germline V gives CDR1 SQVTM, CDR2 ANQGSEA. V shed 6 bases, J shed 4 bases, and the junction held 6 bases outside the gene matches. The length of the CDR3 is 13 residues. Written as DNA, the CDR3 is TGCAGCGTAGCTCTGACAGGGGGCACTGAAGCTTTCTTT. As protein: CSVALTGGTEAFF.

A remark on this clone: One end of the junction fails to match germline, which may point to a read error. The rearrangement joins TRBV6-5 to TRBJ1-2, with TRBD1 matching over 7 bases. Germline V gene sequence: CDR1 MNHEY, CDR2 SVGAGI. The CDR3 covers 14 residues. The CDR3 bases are TGTGCCAGCAGGGGACAAGGGGGCGCTTATGGCTACCCCTTC. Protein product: CASRGQGGAYGYPF.

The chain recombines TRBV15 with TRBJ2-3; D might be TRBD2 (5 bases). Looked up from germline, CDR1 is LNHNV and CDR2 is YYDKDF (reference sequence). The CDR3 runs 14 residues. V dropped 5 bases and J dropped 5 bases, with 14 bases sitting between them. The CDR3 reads CATSSLTGVDTQYF. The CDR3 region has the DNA TGTGCCACCAGCTCACTTACCGGGGTAGATACGCAGTATTTT.